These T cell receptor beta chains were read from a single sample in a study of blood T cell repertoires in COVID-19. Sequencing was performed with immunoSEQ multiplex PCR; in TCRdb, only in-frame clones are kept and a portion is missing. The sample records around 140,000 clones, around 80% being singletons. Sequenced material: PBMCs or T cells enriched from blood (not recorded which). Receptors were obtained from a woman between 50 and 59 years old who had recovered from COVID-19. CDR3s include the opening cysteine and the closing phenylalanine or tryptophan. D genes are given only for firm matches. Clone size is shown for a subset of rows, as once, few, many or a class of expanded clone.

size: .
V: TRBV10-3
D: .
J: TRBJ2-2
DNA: TGTGCCATCGGGGAGAACGCGAACACCGGGGAGCTGTTTTTT
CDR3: CAIGENANTGELFF

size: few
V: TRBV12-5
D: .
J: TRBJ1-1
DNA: TGTGCTAGTGGGGGGCCCTTGGCAGGGATAGGAACTGAAGCTTTCTTT
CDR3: CASGGPLAGIGTEAFF

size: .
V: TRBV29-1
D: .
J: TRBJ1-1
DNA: TGCAGCGTTGGGGGCAGGGCTGGTAGGGCTGAAGCTTTCTTT
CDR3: CSVGGRAGRAEAFF

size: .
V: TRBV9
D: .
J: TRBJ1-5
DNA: TGTGCCAGCAGCGTAGGACCGCAGGGCCAGCCCCAGCATTTT
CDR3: CASSVGPQGQPQHF

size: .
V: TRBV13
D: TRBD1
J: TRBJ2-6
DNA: TGTGCCAGCAGCTTAGATCGCACAGGGGGCTTTGGGGCCAACGTCCTGACTTTC
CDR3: CASSLDRTGGFGANVLTF

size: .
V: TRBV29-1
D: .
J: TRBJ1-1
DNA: TGCAGCGTTGCGGGGGAGGAAAAGAACACTGAAGCTTTCTTT
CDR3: CSVAGEEKNTEAFF

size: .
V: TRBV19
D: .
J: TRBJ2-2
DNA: TGTGCCAGTAGTATAGCAAAAAACACCGGGGAGCTGTTTTTT
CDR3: CASSIAKNTGELFF

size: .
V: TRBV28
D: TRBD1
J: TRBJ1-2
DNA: TGTGCCAGCAGTTTCGGACAGGTCTATGGCTACACCTTC
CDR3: CASSFGQVYGYTF

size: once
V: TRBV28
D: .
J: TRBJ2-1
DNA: TGTGCCAGCACTCCGACTGGCAGCTCCTACAATGAGCAGTTCTTC
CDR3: CASTPTGSSYNEQFF

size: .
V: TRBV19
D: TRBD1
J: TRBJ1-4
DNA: TGTGCCAGTAGTCCACCGACAGGGATCCATGAAAAACTGTTTTTT
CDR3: CASSPPTGIHEKLFF

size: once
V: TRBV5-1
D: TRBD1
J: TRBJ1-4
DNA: TGCGCCAGCAGCTCTATGACAGGGGCAACTAATGAAAAACTGTTTTTT
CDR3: CASSSMTGATNEKLFF

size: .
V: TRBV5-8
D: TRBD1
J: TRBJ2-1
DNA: TGTGCCAGCAGCTGGCCGACAGGGGGCAATGAGCAGTTCTTC
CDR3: CASSWPTGGNEQFF

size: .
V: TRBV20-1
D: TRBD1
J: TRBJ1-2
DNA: TGCAGTGCTTCGGGGACAGCTGGCTACACCTTC
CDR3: CSASGTAGYTF

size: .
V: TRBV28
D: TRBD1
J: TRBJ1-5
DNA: TGTGCCAGCAGTTTTACCCCGGGACAGGATTTTCCTAGCAATCAGCCCCAGCATTTT
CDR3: CASSFTPGQDFPSNQPQHF

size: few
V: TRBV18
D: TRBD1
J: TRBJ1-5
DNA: TGTGCCAGCTCACCAGCCCAGGGGGATTGGGGCAATCAGCCCCAGCATTTT
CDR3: CASSPAQGDWGNQPQHF

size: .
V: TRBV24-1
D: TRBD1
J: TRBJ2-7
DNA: TGTGCCACCAGTGATTCGGGGACAGGGGGCGTTTACGAGCAGTACTTC
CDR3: CATSDSGTGGVYEQYF